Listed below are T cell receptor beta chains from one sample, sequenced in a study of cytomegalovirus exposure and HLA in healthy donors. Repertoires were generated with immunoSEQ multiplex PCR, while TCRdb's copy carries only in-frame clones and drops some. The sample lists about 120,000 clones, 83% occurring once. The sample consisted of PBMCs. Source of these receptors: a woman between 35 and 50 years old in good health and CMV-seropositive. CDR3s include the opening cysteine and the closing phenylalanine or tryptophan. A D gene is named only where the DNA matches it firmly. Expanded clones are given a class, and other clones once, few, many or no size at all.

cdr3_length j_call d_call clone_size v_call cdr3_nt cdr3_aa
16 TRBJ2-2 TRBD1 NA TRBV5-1 TGCGCCAGCAGCCCGACATGGACAGGGGACACCGGGGAGCTGTTTTTT CASSPTWTGDTGELFF
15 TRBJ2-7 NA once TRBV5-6 TGTGCCAGCAGCTCCCCCCACCAGGCTCCCTACGAGCAGTACTTC CASSSPHQAPYEQYF
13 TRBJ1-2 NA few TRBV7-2 TGTGCCAGCAGCCCGGACAGAGACTATGGCTACACCTTC CASSPDRDYGYTF
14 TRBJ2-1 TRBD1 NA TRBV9 TGTGCCAGCAGCGTAGGGGACAGGGCGGGTGAGCAGTTCTTC CASSVGDRAGEQFF
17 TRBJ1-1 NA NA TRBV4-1 TGCGCCAGCAGCCAAGGGCAGGGCCCTACACGGAACACTGAAGCTTTCTTT CASSQGQGPTRNTEAFF
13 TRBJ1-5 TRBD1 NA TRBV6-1 TGTGCCAGCAGTGAAGACAGGGGGCTGGAAAAGCATTTT CASSEDRGLEKHF
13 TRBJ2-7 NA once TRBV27 TGTGCCAGCAGTCCTGACTGGGTTAATGAGCAGTACTTC CASSPDWVNEQYF
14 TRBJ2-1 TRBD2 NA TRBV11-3 TGTGCCAGCAGCTATAGATTAGCGGGTTCCGAGCAGTTCTTC CASSYRLAGSEQFF
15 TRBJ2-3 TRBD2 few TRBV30 TGTGCCTGCCTTAAATCGGGAGGGCCCATGGATACGCAGTATTTT CACLKSGGPMDTQYF
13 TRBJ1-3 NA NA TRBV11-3 TGTGCCAGCAGCTCACTACCTAGAAACACCATATATTTT CASSSLPRNTIYF
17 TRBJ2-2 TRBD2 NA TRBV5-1 TGCGCCAGCAGCTCCGGGACTAGCGGGAGTTTAAGGGTTGAGCTGTTTTTT CASSSGTSGSLRVELFF
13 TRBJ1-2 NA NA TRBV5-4 TGTGCCAGCAGCTTGGGGCAGAGGGAGGGCTACACCTTC CASSLGQREGYTF
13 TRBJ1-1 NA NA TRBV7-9 TGTGCCGCCAACGGGGGATTCGGCACTGAAGCTTTCTTT CAANGGFGTEAFF
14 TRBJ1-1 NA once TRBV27 TGTGCCAGCAGTTTATCTGTGGCGGGATCTGAAGCTTTCTTT CASSLSVAGSEAFF
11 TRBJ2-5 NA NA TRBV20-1 TGCAGTGTGGCGTCAGCGGAGACCCAGTACTTC CSVASAETQYF
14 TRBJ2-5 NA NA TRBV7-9 TGTGCCAGCAGCTTAGAACGGTTCCAAGAGACCCAGTACTTC CASSLERFQETQYF
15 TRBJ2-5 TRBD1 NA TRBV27 TGTGCCAGCAGTTTATCGGACAGGGGGCGGGGGACCCAGTACTTC CASSLSDRGRGTQYF
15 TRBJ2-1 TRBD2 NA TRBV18 TGTGCCAGCTCATTAGGGCCTAGCGGGAGCGATGAGCAGTTCTTC CASSLGPSGSDEQFF
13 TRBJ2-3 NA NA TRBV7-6 TGTGCCAGCAGCCGAGGGGGTGCAGATACGCAGTATTTT CASSRGGADTQYF
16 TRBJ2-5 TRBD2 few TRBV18 TGTGCCAGCCACTTCACGGTCCTGGCGGGAGAAGAGACCCAGTACTTC CASHFTVLAGEETQYF
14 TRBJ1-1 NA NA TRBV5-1 TGCGCCAGCAGCTTGGGGGCAGGGGTGACTGAAGCTTTCTTT CASSLGAGVTEAFF
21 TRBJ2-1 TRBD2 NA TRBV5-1 TGCGCCAGCAGCGCCTTGGGGGTGAGCGGGACGGCGCTTAGTTCCTACAATGAGCAGTTCTTC CASSALGVSGTALSSYNEQFF
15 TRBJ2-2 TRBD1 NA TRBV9 TGTGCCAGCAGCACAAAGGGACAGTACACCGGGGAGCTGTTTTTT CASSTKGQYTGELFF
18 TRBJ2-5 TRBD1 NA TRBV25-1 TGTGCCAGCAGTGACCCGGCCGGGACAGAAGTTCCCCAAGAGACCCAGTACTTC CASSDPAGTEVPQETQYF
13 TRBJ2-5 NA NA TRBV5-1 TGCGCCAGCAGCGCGGAAGGTTGGGAGACCCAGTACTTC CASSAEGWETQYF
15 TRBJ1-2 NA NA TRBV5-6 TGTGCCAGCAGCGTGCAGGTTCGAGCTAACTATGGCTACACCTTC CASSVQVRANYGYTF
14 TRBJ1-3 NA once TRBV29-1 TGCAGCGTTGTTTCGGGGTCCTCTGGAAACACCATATATTTT CSVVSGSSGNTIYF
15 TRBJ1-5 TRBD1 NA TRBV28 TGTGCCAGCAGTCCGACAGGGAAGGGGTTATCGCCCCAGCATTTT CASSPTGKGLSPQHF
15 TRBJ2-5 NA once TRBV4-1 TGCGCCAGCAGCCAAGATTCGGGATACCAAGAGACCCAGTACTTC CASSQDSGYQETQYF
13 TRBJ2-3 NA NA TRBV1 TGCACCAGACCAGGGAGCCTAGCGAATACGCAGTATTTT CTRPGSLANTQYF
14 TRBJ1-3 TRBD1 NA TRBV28 TGTGCCAGCAGCTTCCGGGACAGACAAAACACCATATATTTT CASSFRDRQNTIYF
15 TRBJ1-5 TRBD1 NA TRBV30 TGTGCCTGGAGTTGGGGACAGGGGGCCCGGCAGCCCCAGCATTTT CAWSWGQGARQPQHF
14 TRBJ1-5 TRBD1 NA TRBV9 TGTGCCAGCAGCGTAGAGGGGGCCTATCAGCCCCAGCATTTT CASSVEGAYQPQHF
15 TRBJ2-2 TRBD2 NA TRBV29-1 TGCAGCGTTGATCTAAGCGGGAAACACACCGGGGAGCTGTTTTTT CSVDLSGKHTGELFF
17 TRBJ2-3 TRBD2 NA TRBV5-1 TGCGCCAGCAGCTTGACGGGACTAGCGGCACTTACAGATACGCAGTATTTT CASSLTGLAALTDTQYF
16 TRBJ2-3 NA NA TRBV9 TGTGCCAGCAGCGCCTCGCCGGTAACAGCTCGAGATACGCAGTATTTT CASSASPVTARDTQYF
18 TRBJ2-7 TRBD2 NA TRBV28 TGTGCCAGCAGTTTATCCCTATGGGGACTAGCGCATTCCTACGAGCAGTACTTC CASSLSLWGLAHSYEQYF
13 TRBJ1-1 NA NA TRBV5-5 TGTGCCAGCAGCTCATACAGTGGAACTGAAGCTTTCTTT CASSSYSGTEAFF
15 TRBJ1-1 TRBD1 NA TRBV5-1 TGCGCCAGCAGCGGGAGACAGGGGGAGGCCACTGAAGCTTTCTTT CASSGRQGEATEAFF
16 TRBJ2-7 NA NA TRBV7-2 TGTGCCAGCAGCTCCCTGCTTGCGAGAGTTTCCTACGAGCAGTACTTC CASSSLLARVSYEQYF
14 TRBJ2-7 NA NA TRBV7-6 TGTGCCAGCAGCCCCGGTCCAGCGGTCTACGAGCAGTACTTC CASSPGPAVYEQYF
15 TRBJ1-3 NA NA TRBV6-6 TGTGCCAGCAGCCCTAACAGAGTCTCTGGAAACACCATATATTTT CASSPNRVSGNTIYF
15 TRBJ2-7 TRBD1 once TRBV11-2 TGTGCCAGCAGCCAAGGACAGGGGGATACGTACGAGCAGTACTTC CASSQGQGDTYEQYF
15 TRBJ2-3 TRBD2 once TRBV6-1 TGTGCCAGCAGCGTACTAGCGGGAGGCACAGATACGCAGTATTTT CASSVLAGGTDTQYF
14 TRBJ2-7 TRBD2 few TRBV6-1 TGTGCCAGCAAGCTGGGAGGGGCGCCCTACGAGCAGTACTTC CASKLGGAPYEQYF
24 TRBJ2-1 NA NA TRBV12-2 TGTGCAAGTCGCTTAGGACGCGGGAGGGCCTCGGCTGACGGAAATGGAATGGACGGAAATGAGCAGTTCTTC CASRLGRGRASADGNGMDGNEQFF
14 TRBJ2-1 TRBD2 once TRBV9 TGTGCCAGCACGGCGGGAGTTAAGTCCAATGAGCAGTTCTTC CASTAGVKSNEQFF
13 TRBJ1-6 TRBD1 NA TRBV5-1 TGCGCCAGCAGCTCGACAGGGATGGTACCCCTCCACTTT CASSSTGMVPLHF
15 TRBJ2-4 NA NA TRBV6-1 TGTGCCAGCTCCGAGGGCACACCTGCCAAAAACATTCAGTACTTC CASSEGTPAKNIQYF
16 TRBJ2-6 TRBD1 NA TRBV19 TGTGCCAGTATTAGGACAGGGGGCTCTGGGGCCAACGTCCTGACTTTC CASIRTGGSGANVLTF
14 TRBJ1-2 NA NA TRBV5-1 TGCGCCAGCAGCTTGGCCTTAGCGAAGGATGGCTACACCTTC CASSLALAKDGYTF
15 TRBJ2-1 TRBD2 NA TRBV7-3 TGTGCCAGCAGCTTAAACAGCGGGATCCCGGGGGAGCAGTTCTTC CASSLNSGIPGEQFF
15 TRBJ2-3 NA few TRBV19 TGTGCCAGTACCAGGGGTACAGAGAGCACAGATACGCAGTATTTT CASTRGTESTDTQYF